A selection of T cell receptor beta chains follows, all from one sample in a study of T cell repertoires in cytomegalovirus infection. One entry per CDR3 protein, called by TCRdb with MiXCR from the reads. This sample carries hundreds of thousands of distinct CDR3 sequences, around 29% of them seen once, and the ten largest clones take over 12%. Antigen specificity for these receptors is unknown. Sample: cultured CD8+ T cells from PBMCs, taken from culture after CMV antigen stimulation. The source is a human donor in good health (CMV status not recorded). Some clones in this sample may be carry-over from other donors' samples. Each CDR3 is given with its conserved first and last residue. The D gene is left open where the match is weak. The listing skips clone size in some rows; elsewhere it reads once, few, many or a size class.

>TRBV27|TRBJ2-3|-|-
CASSLYEDTDTQYF
TGTGCCAGCAGTTTATACGAAGACACAGATACGCAGTATTTT
>TRBV10-3|TRBJ2-3|-|-
CAISGEHPTDTQYF
TGTGCCATCAGTGGCGAACACCCCACAGATACGCAGTATTTT
>TRBV7-9|TRBJ1-2|-|few
CASSSGHNYGYTF
TGTGCCAGCAGCTCAGGACATAACTATGGCTACACCTTC
>TRBV7-4|TRBJ1-1|-|few
CASSHLGGAKSEAFF
TGTGCCAGCAGCCACTTAGGGGGGGCAAAGTCTGAAGCTTTCTTT
>TRBV12-3/TRBV12-4|TRBJ2-3|-|once
CASSLRVSTDTQYF
TGTGCCAGCAGCCTACGGGTCAGCACAGATACGCAGTATTTT
>TRBV6-2/TRBV6-3|TRBJ1-1|-|-
CASSYLLGRLQEAFF
TGTGCCAGCAGTTACCTCCTGGGGCGGCTCCAAGAAGCTTTCTTT
>TRBV15|TRBJ2-5|-|-
CATSRVGAAETQYF
TGTGCCACCAGCAGAGTGGGGGCCGCAGAGACCCAGTACTTC
>TRBV20-1|TRBJ2-7|TRBD2|-
CSARDQAGGSSYEQYF
TGCAGTGCTAGAGATCAGGCGGGGGGCAGCTCCTACGAGCAGTACTTC
>TRBV7-9|TRBJ1-5|-|-
CASSLEGSRNQPQHF
TGTGCCAGCAGCTTAGAAGGCTCCAGGAATCAGCCCCAGCATTTT
>TRBV7-2|TRBJ1-1|-|many
CASSLAGVGSRTEAFF
TGTGCCAGCAGCTTAGCGGGAGTAGGGTCGAGAACTGAAGCTTTCTTT
>TRBV6-1|TRBJ2-2|TRBD1|-
CASSDFPGGNGELFF
TGTGCCAGCAGTGATTTTCCAGGGGGCAACGGGGAGCTGTTTTTT
>TRBV11-2|TRBJ2-1|TRBD2|few
CASSLDLGGGQDEQFF
TGTGCCAGCAGCTTAGACCTCGGGGGGGGTCAAGATGAGCAGTTCTTC
>TRBV5-1|TRBJ1-2|-|-
CASSLYNLGYTF
TGCGCCAGCAGCTTGTATAACCTGGGCTACACCTTC
>TRBV7-6|TRBJ2-1|TRBD2|-
CASSVSGAYNEQFF
TGTGCCAGCAGCGTTAGCGGGGCCTACAATGAGCAGTTCTTC
>TRBV28|TRBJ2-3|TRBD2|-
CASYSGGRLDTQYF
TGTGCCAGCTATAGCGGGGGGCGACTGGATACGCAGTATTTT
>TRBV27|TRBJ2-2|TRBD1|-
CASSSDRGGTGELFF
TGTGCCAGCAGTTCCGACAGGGGGGGAACCGGGGAGCTGTTTTTT
>TRBV6-6|TRBJ2-3|TRBD2|few
CASSYIQTSGARDTQYF
TGTGCCAGCAGTTACATTCAGACTAGCGGGGCGCGCGATACGCAGTATTTT
>TRBV7-8|TRBJ1-5|TRBD1|many
CASSLARLGQGWRPQHF
TGTGCCAGCAGCTTAGCGCGTCTGGGACAGGGATGGAGGCCCCAGCATTTT
>TRBV12-3/TRBV12-4|TRBJ2-3|TRBD2|-
CASSLRGLAPSTDTQYF
TGTGCCAGCAGTTTAAGGGGACTAGCCCCTAGCACAGATACGCAGTATTTT
>TRBV12-3/TRBV12-4|TRBJ2-5|TRBD1|-
CASSPSPRGQTQYF
TGTGCCAGCAGTCCAAGTCCCAGGGGGCAGACCCAGTACTTC
>TRBV10-3|TRBJ2-7|-|-
CAISADHDSYEQYF
TGTGCCATCAGTGCGGACCACGATTCCTACGAGCAGTACTTC